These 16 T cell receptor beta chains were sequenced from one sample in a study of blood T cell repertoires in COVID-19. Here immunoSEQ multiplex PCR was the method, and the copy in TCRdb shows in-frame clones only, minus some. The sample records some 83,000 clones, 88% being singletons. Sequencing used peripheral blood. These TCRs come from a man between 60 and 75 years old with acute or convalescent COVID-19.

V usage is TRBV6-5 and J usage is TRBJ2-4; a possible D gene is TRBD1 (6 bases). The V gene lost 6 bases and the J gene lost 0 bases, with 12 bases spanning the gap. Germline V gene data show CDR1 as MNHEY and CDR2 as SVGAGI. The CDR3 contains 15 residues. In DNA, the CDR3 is TGTGCCAGCAGACCTTACAGGGTAGCCAAAAACATTCAGTACTTC. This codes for CASRPYRVAKNIQYF.

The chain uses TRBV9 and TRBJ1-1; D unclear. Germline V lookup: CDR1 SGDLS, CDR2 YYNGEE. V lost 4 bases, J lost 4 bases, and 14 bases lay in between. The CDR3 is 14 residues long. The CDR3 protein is CASSQEGRVTEAFF. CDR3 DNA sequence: TGTGCCAGCAGCCAGGAAGGGCGGGTCACTGAAGCTTTCTTT.

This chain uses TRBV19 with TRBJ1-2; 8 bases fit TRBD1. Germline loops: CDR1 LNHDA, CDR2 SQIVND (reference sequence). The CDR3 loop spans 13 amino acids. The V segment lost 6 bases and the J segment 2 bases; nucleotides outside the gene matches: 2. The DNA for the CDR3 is TGTGCCAGTAGGACAGGGGTCAACTATGGCTACACCTTC. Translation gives CASRTGVNYGYTF.

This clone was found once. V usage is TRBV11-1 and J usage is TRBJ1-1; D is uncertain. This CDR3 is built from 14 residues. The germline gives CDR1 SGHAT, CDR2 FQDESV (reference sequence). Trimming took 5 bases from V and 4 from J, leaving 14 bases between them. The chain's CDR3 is CASSQPMGSTEAFF. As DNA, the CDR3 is TGTGCCAGCAGCCAACCTATGGGGAGCACTGAAGCTTTCTTT. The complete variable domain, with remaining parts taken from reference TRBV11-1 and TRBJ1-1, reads EAEVAQSPRYKITEKSQAVAFWCDPISGHATLYWYRQILGQGPELLVQFQDESVVDDSQLPKDRFSAERLKGVDSTLKIQPAELGDSAMYLCASSQPMGSTEAFFGQGTRLTVV.

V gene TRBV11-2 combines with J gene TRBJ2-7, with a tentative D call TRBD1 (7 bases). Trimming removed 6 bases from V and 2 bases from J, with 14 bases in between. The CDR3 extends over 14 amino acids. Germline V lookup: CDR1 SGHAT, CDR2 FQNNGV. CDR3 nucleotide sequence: TGTGCCAGCAGGTTTTCAGGGGGGCCCTACGAGCAGTACTTC. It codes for CASRFSGGPYEQYF.

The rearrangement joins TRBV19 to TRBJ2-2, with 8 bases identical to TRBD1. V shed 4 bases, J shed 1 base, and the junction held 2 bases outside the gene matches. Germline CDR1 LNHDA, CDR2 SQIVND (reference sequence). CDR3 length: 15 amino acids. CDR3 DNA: TGTGCCAGTAGTAAGGGGACAGGGAACACCGGGGAGCTGTTTTTT. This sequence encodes CASSKGTGNTGELFF.

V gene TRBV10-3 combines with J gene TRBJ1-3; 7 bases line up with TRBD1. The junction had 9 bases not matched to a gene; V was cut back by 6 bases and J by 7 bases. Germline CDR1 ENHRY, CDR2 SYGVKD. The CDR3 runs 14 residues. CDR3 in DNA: TGTGCCATCAGGTCCGACAGGGCCGGTAACACCATATATTTT. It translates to CAIRSDRAGNTIYF.

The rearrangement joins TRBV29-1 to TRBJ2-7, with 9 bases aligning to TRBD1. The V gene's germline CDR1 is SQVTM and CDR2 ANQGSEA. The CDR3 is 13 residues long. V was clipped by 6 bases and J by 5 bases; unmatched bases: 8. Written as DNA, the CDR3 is TGCAGCGTCAGACGGACAGGGGCCCACGAGCAGTACTTC. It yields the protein CSVRRTGAHEQYF.

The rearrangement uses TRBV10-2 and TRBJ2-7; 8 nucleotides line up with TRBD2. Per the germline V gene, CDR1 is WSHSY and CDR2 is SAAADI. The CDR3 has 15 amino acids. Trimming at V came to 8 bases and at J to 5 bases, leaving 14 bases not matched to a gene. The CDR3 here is CASRHQRERPNEQYF. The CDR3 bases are TGCGCCAGCCGACATCAGCGGGAGCGGCCCAACGAGCAGTACTTC.

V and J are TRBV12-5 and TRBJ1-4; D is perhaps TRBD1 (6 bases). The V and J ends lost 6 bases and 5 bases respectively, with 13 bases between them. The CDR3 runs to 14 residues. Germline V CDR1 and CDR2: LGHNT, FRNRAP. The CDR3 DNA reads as TGTGCTAGTGGGGACAGTTTTCAAAATGAAAAACTGTTTTTT. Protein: CASGDSFQNEKLFF.

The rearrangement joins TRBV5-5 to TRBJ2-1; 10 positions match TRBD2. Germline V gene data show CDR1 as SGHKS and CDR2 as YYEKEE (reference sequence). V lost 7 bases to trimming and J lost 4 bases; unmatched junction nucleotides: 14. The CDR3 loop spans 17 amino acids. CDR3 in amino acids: CASYPGLAMTMYNEQFF. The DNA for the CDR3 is TGTGCCAGCTACCCGGGACTAGCGATGACTATGTACAATGAGCAGTTCTTC.

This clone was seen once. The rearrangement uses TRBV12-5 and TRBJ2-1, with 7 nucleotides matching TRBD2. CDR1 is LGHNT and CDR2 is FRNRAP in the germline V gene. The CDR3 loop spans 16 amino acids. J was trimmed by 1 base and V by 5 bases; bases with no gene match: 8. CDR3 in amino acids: CASGPPASGSYNEQFF. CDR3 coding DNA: TGTGCTAGTGGTCCCCCGGCTAGCGGTTCCTACAATGAGCAGTTCTTC.

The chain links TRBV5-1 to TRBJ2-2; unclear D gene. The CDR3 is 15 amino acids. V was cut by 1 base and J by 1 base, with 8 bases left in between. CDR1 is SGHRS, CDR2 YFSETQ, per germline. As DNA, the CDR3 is TGCGCCAGCAGCTTGCCATCTAGGAACACCGGGGAGCTGTTTTTT. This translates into CASSLPSRNTGELFF.

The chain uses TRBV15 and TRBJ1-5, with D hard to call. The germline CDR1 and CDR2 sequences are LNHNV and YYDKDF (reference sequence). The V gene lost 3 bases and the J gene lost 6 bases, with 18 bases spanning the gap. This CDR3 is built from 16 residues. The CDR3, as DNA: TGTGCCACCAGCAGTCCGGGATCGGGCTCTAGTCAGCCCCAGCATTTT. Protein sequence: CATSSPGSGSSQPQHF.

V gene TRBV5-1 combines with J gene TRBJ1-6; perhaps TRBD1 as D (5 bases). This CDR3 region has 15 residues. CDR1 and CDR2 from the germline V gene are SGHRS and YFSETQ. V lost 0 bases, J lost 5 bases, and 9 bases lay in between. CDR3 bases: TGCGCCAGCAGCTTGGCAGGCAGGGATAATTCACCCCTCCACTTT. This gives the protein CASSLAGRDNSPLHF.

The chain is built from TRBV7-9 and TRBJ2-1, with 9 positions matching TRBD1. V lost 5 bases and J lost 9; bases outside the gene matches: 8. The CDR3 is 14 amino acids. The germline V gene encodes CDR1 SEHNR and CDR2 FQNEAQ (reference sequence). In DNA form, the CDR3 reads TGTGCCAGCAGCCCCCCCACAGGGGGCGGTGAGCAGTTCTTC. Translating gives CASSPPTGGGEQFF.